Presented here are 28 T cell receptor beta chains from one specimen sequenced in a study of CD8+CD57+ T cells in acquired aplastic anemia (dated by TCRdb to 2017 to 2018). Instrument used: Illumina HiSeq 2000. Genomic DNA served as template for TCR beta VDJ combination and CDR3 sequence profiling. In TCRdb, the public reads were trimmed at Q25 with fastp and aligned with MiXCR, with productive beta chains retained. One record per CDR3 amino acid sequence lists the most common genes and DNA. This sample comprises about 170,000 distinct CDR3 sequences, 55% to 80% of them detected only once. The ten top clones hold over 40% of the sample. Sequencing was done on a sample of sorted CD4+, CD8+, or CD8+CD57+ T cells (not recorded which) from PBMCs. The receptors derive from a human donor in good health.

In this sample, this clonotype turned up a few times. This chain uses TRBV29-1 with TRBJ1-4, with 8 bases matching TRBD1. The CDR3 totals 15 residues. Germline-derived CDR1 and CDR2 are SQVTM and ANQGSEA. Trimming removed 5 bases from V and 2 bases from J; junction bases left unmatched: 7. CDR3 residues: CSVRQGSITNEKLFF. As DNA, the CDR3 is TGCAGCGTTAGACAGGGGAGTATCACTAATGAAAAACTGTTTTTT.

This clonotype appeared a single time. The CDR3, as DNA: TGTGCCAGCAGCTTAGCGTGGGGGTCCCAGCCCCAGCATTTT. Protein sequence: CASSLAWGSQPQHF. V usage is TRBV7-2 and J usage is TRBJ1-5; a weak D match, TRBD1 (5 bases). Looked up from germline, CDR1 is SGHTA and CDR2 is FQGNSA. The CDR3 covers 14 residues. Deletions cut 0 bases from V and 7 bases from J, with 10 bases between.

This rearrangement joins TRBV7-9 to TRBJ2-3; D is unresolved. Per germline, CDR1 SEHNR and CDR2 FQNEAQ (reference sequence). Between the trimmed V and J ends, which lost 1 base and 0 bases, there was a span of 5 bases. The CDR3 has 14 amino acids. CDR3 region: CASSLVESTDTQYF. The CDR3 DNA reads as TGTGCCAGCAGCTTAGTGGAGAGCACAGATACGCAGTATTTT.

This chain joins TRBV5-1 and TRBJ2-5; D remains unclear. The CDR3 runs 15 residues. Trimming cost V 0 bases and J 1 base, with 10 bases left between them. The germline CDR1 and CDR2 sequences are SGHRS and YFSETQ. The CDR3 sequence is CASSLETSPQETQYF. CDR3 nucleotides: TGCGCCAGCAGCTTGGAGACGTCCCCCCAAGAGACCCAGTACTTC.

The V call is TRBV20-1, the J call TRBJ2-3; tentatively, D is TRBD2 (6 bases). The CDR3 has 15 residues. The germline gives CDR1 DFQATT, CDR2 SNEGSKA (reference sequence). The V end was cut by 7 bases, the J end by 2 bases, with 19 bases between. The CDR3 DNA is TGCAGTGGTATCCCGGGGACTTCTCCCACAGATACGCAGTATTTT. Translated: CSGIPGTSPTDTQYF.

The chain joins TRBV19 to TRBJ2-5, with TRBD1 identical over 8 bases. The CDR3 covers 13 residues. CDR1 and CDR2 from the germline V gene are LNHDA and SQIVND (reference sequence). The ends lost 6 bases at V and 4 bases at J; junction bases unmatched: 4. The CDR3 DNA is TGTGCCAGTAGCCACGACAGGGGAGAGACCCAGTACTTC. Its protein product is CASSHDRGETQYF.

This clonotype was seen many times. The chain links TRBV6-5 to TRBJ2-7, with 7 positions matching TRBD2. The CDR3 is made up of 14 amino acids. Germline V CDR1 and CDR2: MNHEY, SVGAGI. V lost 0 bases to trimming and J lost 4 bases; unmatched junction nucleotides: 3. This chain's CDR3 is CASSYSGEGYEQYF. The CDR3 nucleotides are TGTGCCAGCAGTTACTCGGGGGAGGGGTACGAGCAGTACTTC.

The chain couples TRBV6-6 to TRBJ2-7; unclear D gene. CDR1 is MNHNY and CDR2 is SVGAGI in the germline V gene (reference sequence). The CDR3 is 13 residues long. Trimming pared 2 bases from V and 2 bases from J, leaving 7 bases between. Written as DNA, the CDR3 is TGTGCCAGCAGTTACCGGGCGGCCTACGAGCAGTACTTC. This gives the protein CASSYRAAYEQYF.

The rearrangement links TRBV19 to TRBJ2-7; D is possibly TRBD1 (6 bases). The V and J ends lost 9 bases and 7 bases respectively, with 19 bases between them. This CDR3 is 13 amino acids long. Per germline, CDR1 LNHDA and CDR2 SQIVND (reference sequence). CDR3 coding DNA: TGTGCCAGCAGTCAACAGGGATTAAGGGAGCAGTACTTC. Encoded protein: CASSQQGLREQYF.

Only a few counts were recorded for this clonotype. The rearrangement uses TRBV6-5 and TRBJ2-1, with D possibly TRBD1 on 6 matching bases. V was clipped by 6 bases and J by 7 bases, with 19 bases between them. Germline values: CDR1 MNHEY, CDR2 SVGAGI. The CDR3 extends over 15 amino acids. CDR3 coding DNA: TGTGCCAGCAGGGTGGGCAGGGGATTTGAAAATGAGCAGTTCTTC. Translating it yields CASRVGRGFENEQFF.

V and J are TRBV29-1 and TRBJ1-1; D may be TRBD1 (6 bases). The V end was cut by 4 bases, the J end by 1 base, with 13 bases between. The CDR3 totals 14 residues. Germline assignment: CDR1 SQVTM and CDR2 ANQGSEA. This CDR3 reads CSVVRDNKNTEAFF. Written as DNA, the CDR3 is TGCAGCGTTGTGCGGGACAACAAGAACACTGAAGCTTTCTTT.

This clonotype was seen only a few times. The chain combines TRBV7-9 with TRBJ2-3; 12 bases are a match to TRBD2. Germline CDR1 and CDR2: SEHNR and FQNEAQ (reference sequence). The length of the CDR3 is 18 residues. V lost 1 base, J lost 2 bases, and 7 bases stayed unmatched. This CDR3 is CASSLVPLAGGPTDTQYF. The CDR3 DNA reads TGTGCCAGCAGCTTAGTCCCACTAGCGGGAGGACCCACAGATACGCAGTATTTT.

CDR3 coding DNA: TGTGCCAGCAGAGGGGAGGTCACGAACACCGGGGAGCTGTTTTTT. Encoded protein: CASRGEVTNTGELFF. This chain links TRBV7-2 with TRBJ2-2; D is perhaps TRBD2 (6 bases). From germline, CDR1 is SGHTA and CDR2 FQGNSA. This CDR3 comprises 15 residues. Trimming removed 6 bases at V and 0 bases at J, with 11 bases between.

The chain recombines TRBV7-9 with TRBJ2-7; 8 bases are a match to TRBD1. Germline-derived CDR1 and CDR2 are SEHNR and FQNEAQ (reference sequence). J was trimmed by 7 bases and V by 5 bases; bases with no gene match: 7. This CDR3 contains 13 residues. CDR3: CASSQAGGSEQYF. In nucleotides, the CDR3 is TGTGCCAGCAGCCAGGCAGGGGGCAGTGAGCAGTACTTC. The full variable domain, with the rest looked up from reference TRBV7-9 and TRBJ2-7, is DTGVSQNPRHKITKRGQNVTFRCDPISEHNRLYWYRQTLGQGPEFLTYFQNEAQLEKSRLLSDRFSAERPKGSFSTLEIQRTEQGDSAMYLCASSQAGGSEQYFGPGTRLTVT.

This clonotype was detected many times. The chain carries TRBV28 and TRBJ2-1; no reliable D call. The ends were cut back, 1 base at V and 12 bases at J, with 7 bases in the middle. Germline CDR1 and CDR2: MDHEN and SYDVKM. The CDR3 runs to 11 residues. DNA of the CDR3: TGTGCCAGCAGTTTATCCACTACGCAGTTCTTC. Residues: CASSLSTTQFF.

Only one count was recorded for this clonotype. The chain is built from TRBV7-9 and TRBJ2-5, with 11 positions matching TRBD2. V was clipped by 2 bases and J by 4 bases; unmatched bases: 3. The CDR3 runs 15 residues. Germline V gene data show CDR1 as SEHNR and CDR2 as FQNEAQ (reference sequence). The CDR3 DNA is TGTGCCAGCAGCTTACCGCTAGCGGGAGGAGAGACCCAGTACTTC. This gives the protein CASSLPLAGGETQYF.

This clonotype was observed a few times. The V and J genes are TRBV2 and TRBJ2-3, with 11 bases identical to TRBD2. Germline V gene lookup returns CDR1 SNHLY and CDR2 FYNNEI. With V trimmed by 4 bases and J by 2 bases, 8 bases remained unmatched. The length of the CDR3 is 17 residues. The CDR3 nucleotides are TGTGCCAGCAGTGGACGCCTAGCGGGGGGAAACACAGATACGCAGTATTTT. It encodes CASSGRLAGGNTDTQYF.

V gene TRBV7-9 combines with J gene TRBJ2-3; 9 bases agree with TRBD2. The CDR3 runs 17 residues. J lost 6 bases, V lost 8 bases, and 18 bases had no gene match. From germline, CDR1 is SEHNR and CDR2 FQNEAQ (reference sequence). CDR3 bases: TGTGCCAGCGGCGTCGGGACTAGCCCAACAATGTGGGATACGCAGTATTTT. Translated: CASGVGTSPTMWDTQYF.

In this sample, this clonotype turned up once. One end of the junction does not line up with germline, which may come from a read error. V usage is TRBV20-1 and J usage is TRBJ1-6; D is unclear. This CDR3 is built from 16 residues. Germline CDR1 and CDR2: DFQATT and SNEGSKA (reference sequence). The CDR3 is CSAREAPSSYNSPPHF. DNA of the CDR3: TGCAGTGCTAGAGAGGCACCCAGCTCCTATAATTCACCCCCCCACTTT.

V gene TRBV5-6 combines with J gene TRBJ1-1; D may be TRBD1 (5 bases). The CDR3 is 15 residues long. The germline V gene has CDR1 SGHDT and CDR2 YYEEEE. V gave up 5 bases and J gave up 6 bases, with 20 bases separating them. CDR3 region: CASSGLEAWDAEAFF. Written as DNA, the CDR3 is TGTGCCAGCAGTGGACTCGAAGCCTGGGACGCTGAAGCTTTCTTT.

This clonotype was detected ten times or more. CDR3 sequence: CASSELGLAGEIDNEQFF. CDR3 bases: TGTGCCAGCAGTGAACTGGGACTAGCGGGAGAGATTGACAATGAGCAGTTCTTC. V gene TRBV25-1 combines with J gene TRBJ2-1, with TRBD2 identical over 14 bases. Germline lookup yields CDR1 MGHDK and CDR2 SYGVNS. This CDR3 comprises 18 residues. Unmatched junction bases numbered 8, after V lost 2 bases and J lost 5 bases.

The chain is built from TRBV20-1 and TRBJ2-5; 10 bases align to TRBD1. From germline, CDR1 is DFQATT and CDR2 SNEGSKA (reference sequence). V was pared by 2 bases and J by 5 bases, with 5 bases of the junction left unmatched. The CDR3 spans 14 residues. The CDR3 coding sequence is TGCAGTGCTAGACCTGAGACAGGGGGCGAGACCCAGTACTTC. Protein product: CSARPETGGETQYF.

The sample holds many counts of this clonotype. V gene TRBV11-2 combines with J gene TRBJ2-5, with D possibly TRBD1 on 6 matching bases. Germline loops: CDR1 SGHAT, CDR2 FQNNGV. Trimming took off 2 bases at V and 4 bases at J, with 11 bases between the two ends. This CDR3 has 14 amino acids. As DNA, the CDR3 is TGTGCCAGCAGCTTATTTCAGGGGAGAGAGACCCAGTACTTC. Encoded protein: CASSLFQGRETQYF.

The CDR3 coding sequence is TGCAGTGCTAGCGCCGTGTTTAGCGGGTACAATGAGCAGTTCTTC. Protein: CSASAVFSGYNEQFF. The rearrangement uses TRBV20-1 and TRBJ2-1; 7 bases are a match to TRBD2. The CDR3 length is 15 residues. The V gene's germline CDR1 is DFQATT and CDR2 SNEGSKA (reference sequence). V was pared by 3 bases and J by 4 bases, with 9 bases of the junction left unmatched.

The rearrangement uses TRBV12-2 and TRBJ1-2; the D call TRBD1 from the table was never checked on the DNA. TRBV12-2 is a pseudogene segment. The CDR3 consists of 15 residues. CDR3 in DNA: TGTGCAAGTCGCTTAGCCCACTGGGGGGACGGAGGCTACACCTTC. This encodes CASRLAHWGDGGYTF.

This CDR3 is CASSTQGAGETQYF. The DNA of the CDR3 is TGTGCCAGCAGCACCCAGGGGGCTGGGGAGACCCAGTACTTC. The chain joins TRBV7-2 to TRBJ2-5; 8 bases are shared with TRBD1. This CDR3 spans 14 amino acids. CDR1 is SGHTA and CDR2 is FQGNSA in the germline V gene. V trimming: 5 bases; J trimming: 5 bases; junction bases outside the gene matches: 7.

A few counts support this clonotype. The CDR3 bases are TGTGCCAGCAGTTTCCCCGACAGACTCTATGGCTACACCTTC. Its protein product is CASSFPDRLYGYTF. The chain couples TRBV9 to TRBJ1-2; a possible D gene is TRBD1 (5 bases). The CDR3 has 14 residues. V was shortened by 5 bases and J by 4 bases, with 15 bases between the two germline ends. Germline CDR1 reads SGDLS; CDR2 reads YYNGEE.

The V and J genes are TRBV15 and TRBJ2-1, with D uncertain. CDR1 is LNHNV and CDR2 is YYDKDF in the germline V gene (reference sequence). The CDR3 runs to 13 residues. V was clipped by 5 bases and J by 1 base, with 6 bases between them. CDR3 residues: CATSLRSYNEQFF. CDR3 in DNA: TGTGCCACCAGCCTCCGATCCTACAATGAGCAGTTCTTC.